This T cell receptor beta chain was profiled in a study of CD8+CD57+ T cells in acquired aplastic anemia. Patients chosen for sequencing had shown CD8+CD57+ cell expansion by flow cytometry. With no exception, the patients had severe acquired aplastic anemia. Findings and limits, study-wide: Patients and controls shared twenty-nine CD8+ CDR3 sequences, highly expressed in patients.

The CDR3 has 10 residues. The germline V gene encodes CDR1 SEHNR and CDR2 FQNEAQ (reference sequence). The use of genomic DNA as template underpinned the TCR beta VDJ and CDR3 profiling. TCRdb independently ran MiXCR on the reads; one entry per CDR3 protein. There are about 160,000 distinct CDR3 sequences in the sample; about 70% occur only once, and roughly half lies in the top ten. On this clonotype: Its antigen is as yet unknown. The junction differs from germline at one of its ends, possibly a read error.

V is TRBV7-9 and J is TRBJ1-2; no firm D call. The TCR sequence derives from a human donor with aplastic anemia. What was sequenced was sorted CD4+, CD8+, or CD8+CD57+ T cells (not recorded which) from PBMCs. CDR3 coding DNA: TGTGCCAGCAGATTAGATGGCTACACCTTC. Protein product: CASRLDGYTF.